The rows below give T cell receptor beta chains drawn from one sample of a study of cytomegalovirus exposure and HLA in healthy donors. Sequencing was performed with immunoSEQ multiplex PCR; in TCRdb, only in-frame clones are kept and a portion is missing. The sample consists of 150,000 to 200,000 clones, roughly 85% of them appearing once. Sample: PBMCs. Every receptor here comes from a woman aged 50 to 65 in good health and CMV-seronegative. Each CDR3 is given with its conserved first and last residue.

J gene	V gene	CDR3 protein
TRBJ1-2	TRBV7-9	CASSLTGTGGGYTF
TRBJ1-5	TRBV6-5	CASGGGFSNQPQHF
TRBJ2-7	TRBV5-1	CASSLHGRGDYEQYF
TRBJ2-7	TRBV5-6	CASSLATYEQYF
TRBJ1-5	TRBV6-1	CASKRYDSNQPQHF
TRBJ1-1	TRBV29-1	CSVDDRVTEAFF
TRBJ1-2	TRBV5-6	CASAGQGVQGYTF
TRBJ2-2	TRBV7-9	CASSLAAGGPPGRTGELFF
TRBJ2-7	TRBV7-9	CASSLHGTRTLSSYEQYF
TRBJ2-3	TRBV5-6	CASSLAQTGNTQYF
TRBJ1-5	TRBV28	CASSTRQGAQPQHF
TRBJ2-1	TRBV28	CASIPGGVSRGQFF
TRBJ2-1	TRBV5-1	CASSLGSSGGSSEQFF
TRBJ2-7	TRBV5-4	CASSGVAGGAYEQYF
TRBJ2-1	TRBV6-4	CASSEVGTGFWNEQFF
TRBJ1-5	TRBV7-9	CASSFSGQGAGQPQHF
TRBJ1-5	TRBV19	CASSIEGGPQHF
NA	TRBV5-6	CASSLAGWAGDHNEQYF
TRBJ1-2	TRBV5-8	CASSGGQGWDYGYTF
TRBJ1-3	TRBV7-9	CASSLGQGARNTIYF
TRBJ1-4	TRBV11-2	CASSPVATNEKLFF
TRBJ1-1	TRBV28	CASSLLLLGGGRTEAFF
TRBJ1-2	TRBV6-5	CASSYSAGGYGYTF
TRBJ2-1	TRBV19	CASSIVLTGSYNEQFF
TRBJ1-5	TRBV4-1	CASSQSRLLDRGNQPQHF
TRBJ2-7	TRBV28	CASSPGGSNEQYF
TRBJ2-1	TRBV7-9	CASSLLGSGKDEQFF
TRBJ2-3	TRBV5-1	CASSLGGRDTQYF
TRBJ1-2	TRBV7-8	CASSLQGNYGYTF
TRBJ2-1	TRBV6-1	CASRLAGSSYNEQFF
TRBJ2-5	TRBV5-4	CASSSPNQETQYF
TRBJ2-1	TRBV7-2	CASSSDRGWYNEQFF
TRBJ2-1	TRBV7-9	CASSPGGQGSGNEQFF
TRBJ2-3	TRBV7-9	CASSDKTGIADTQYF
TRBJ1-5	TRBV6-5	CASSYAGVNQPQHF
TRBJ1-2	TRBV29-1	CSVDSRVIGNYGYTF
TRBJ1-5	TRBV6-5	CASGRRDNQPQHF
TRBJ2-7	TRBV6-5	CASRERQGTYGQYF
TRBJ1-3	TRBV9	CASSVGTGGNTIYF
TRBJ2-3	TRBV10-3	CAISDRGLAGADTQYF
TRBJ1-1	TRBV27	CASSLSSSGNTEAFF
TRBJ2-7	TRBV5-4	CASSSQGLAGEQYF
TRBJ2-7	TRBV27	CASSLNGRGKGQYF
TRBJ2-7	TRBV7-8	CASSLIRVAAYEQYF
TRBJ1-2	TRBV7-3	CASSPSTGKYGYTF
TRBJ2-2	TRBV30	CAWTTQGQGGELFF
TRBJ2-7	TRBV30	CAWSRRSYEQYF
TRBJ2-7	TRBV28	CASSTDRDIYEQYF
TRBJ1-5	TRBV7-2	CASSSLRDQPQHF
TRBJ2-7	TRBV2	CASSDQGNEQYF
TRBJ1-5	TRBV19	CASTGGGGSQPQHF
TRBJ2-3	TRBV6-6	CASSDRGTDTQYF
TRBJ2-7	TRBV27	CASSPRQGGEQYF
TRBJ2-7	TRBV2	CFKKETAYEQYF
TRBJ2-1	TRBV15	CATSRPGTGGNEQFF
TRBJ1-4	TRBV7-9	CASSSNRGAEKLSF